This T cell receptor beta chain came from a study of blood T cell repertoires in COVID-19. Measured with immunoSEQ multiplex PCR; TCRdb has only the in-frame clones, and not every one. The sample carries about 79,000 clones, around 88% recorded once. Trimming removed 5 bases from V and 5 bases from J; junction bases left unmatched: 3. The CDR3 is 13 residues long. Germline V gives CDR1 SGHTA, CDR2 FQGNSA. The chain uses TRBV7-2 and TRBJ1-5; 7 nucleotides agree with TRBD1. The origin of this receptor is a man in his sixties or seventies with active or convalescent COVID-19. Sequenced sample: peripheral blood. The CDR3 DNA reads TGTGCCAGCAGCAGGCAGGGGGATCAGCCCCAGCATTTT. It encodes CASSRQGDQPQHF.